A single T cell receptor beta chain is shown here with its context. Its antigen is unidentified. TCRdb re-analysed the RACE reads in MiXCR, keeping a single row per CDR3 protein. Here the sample spans about 140,000 distinct CDR3 sequences, 10% to 15% being singletons. Stated time point: patch test 2, 6 weeks after DPC sensitization. Treatment of the sample: therapeutic diphenylcyclopropenone sensitization with weekly scalp DPC. The sample originates from a study of human T cells and chemical hapten exposure. Points from the study as a whole: Expanded TCRs created a significantly greater count of big CDR3 similarity clusters than controls did. Among TCRs, those above 1 in 1000 frequency were unaffected by DPC sensitization.

J was trimmed by 4 bases and V by 5 bases; bases with no gene match: 5. Germline CDR1 is SGHKS and CDR2 is YYEKEE (reference sequence). The CDR3 contains 15 residues. This chain connects TRBV5-5 to TRBJ2-2; 10 positions match TRBD1. The sequence came from a woman aged 45-65 years with alopecia areata. Some clones in this sample may be carry-over from other donors' samples. The sequencing used whole blood, collected in connection with sensitization to the hapten diphenylcyclopropenone (DPC). The CDR3, as DNA: TGTGCCAGCAGGCGGACAGGGGGGACCACCGGGGAGCTGTTTTTT. It yields the protein CASRRTGGTTGELFF.